This entry concerns a single T cell receptor beta chain. With 6 bases clipped from V and 6 bases from J, the junction kept 10 bases outside the gene matches. CDR1 is PRHDT and CDR2 is FYEKMQ in the germline V gene (reference sequence). The length of the CDR3 is 14 residues. This sample was included in a study of blood T cell repertoires in COVID-19. At the level of the study: T cells, B-cell-depleted T cells, or PBMCs supplied cDNA or gDNA.

Source study methods: Using reference gene primer amplification, nucleated cell counts were estimated. The repertoire was sequenced with immunoSEQ multiplex PCR; TCRdb's copy has only in-frame clones and lacks some. V and J calls and clone size follow that table, whereas D and trimming were derived from the DNA. The sample shows around 210,000 clones, over 70% of them seen only once. The sequenced sample was peripheral blood. The sequence derives from a woman aged 70-85 years with acute or convalescent COVID-19. The chain joins TRBV13 to TRBJ1-1; 7 bases are shared with TRBD1. CDR3: CASSMDRRLSEAFF. The CDR3, as DNA: TGTGCCAGCAGTATGGACAGGCGACTCTCTGAAGCTTTCTTT.